This T cell receptor beta chain is from a study of blood T cell repertoires in COVID-19. CDR1 is LGHNA and CDR2 is YNFKEQ in the germline V gene. Trimming took 3 bases from V and 3 from J; bases not matched to a gene: 7. The CDR3 consists of 16 residues. Method: immunoSEQ multiplex PCR; TCRdb's copy keeps in-frame clones and lacks some. This sample has approximately 110,000 clones, with approximately 81% found just once. Sequencing was performed on peripheral blood. V and J are TRBV4-2 and TRBJ2-1; 8 bases align to TRBD2. This sequence was found in a human donor in a cohort sampled during active COVID-19. CDR3 protein: CASSQSVGLDYNEQFF. The CDR3 DNA is TGTGCCAGCAGCCAGTCCGTGGGACTAGACTACAATGAGCAGTTCTTC.